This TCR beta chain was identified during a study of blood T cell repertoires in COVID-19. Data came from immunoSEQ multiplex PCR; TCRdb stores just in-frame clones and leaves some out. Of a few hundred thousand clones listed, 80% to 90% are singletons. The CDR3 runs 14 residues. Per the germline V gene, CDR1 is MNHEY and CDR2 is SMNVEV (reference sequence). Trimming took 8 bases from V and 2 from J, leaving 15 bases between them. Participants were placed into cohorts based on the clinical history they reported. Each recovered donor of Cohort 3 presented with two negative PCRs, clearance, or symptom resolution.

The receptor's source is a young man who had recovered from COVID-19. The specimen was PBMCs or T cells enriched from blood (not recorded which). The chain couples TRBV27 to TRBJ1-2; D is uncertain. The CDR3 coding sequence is TGTGCCAGCCCTAGGTCCCGCCTGAACTATGGCTACACCTTC. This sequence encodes CASPRSRLNYGYTF.